These T cell receptor beta chains were read from a single sample in a study of OX40 agonist ivuxolimab in advanced cancers. Using immunoSEQ multiplex PCR, the repertoire was profiled, and TCRdb retains in-frame clones only, with some absent. Among about 50,000 clones listed, 88% were seen once. The material sequenced was CD4+ or CD8+ T cells sorted from blood, taken in a trial of the OX40 agonist ivuxolimab. The receptors derive from an adult with an advanced solid tumor such as melanoma, head and neck, liver or kidney cancer. Each CDR3 is given without its conserved first and last residue. The size entry is marked missing in some rows and otherwise reads once, few, many or a size class.

clone size	V gene	J gene	CDR3 protein
once	TRBV6-1	TRBJ1-1	ASSSTGQSAEAF
.	TRBV7-6	TRBJ2-5	ASSLVAALQETQY
.	TRBV6-6	TRBJ1-1	ASSSEGDTEAF
.	TRBV16	TRBJ2-2	ASSFLSGTGISGELF
.	TRBV27	TRBJ2-2	ASTHLAGGPTGELF
.	TRBV7-8	TRBJ1-3	ASSLGSGNTIY
.	TRBV5-4	TRBJ1-2	ASSLLPGDYGYT
.	TRBV7-9	TRBJ2-7	ASSFLRHPYEQY
.	TRBV7-2	TRBJ1-5	ASSLVADINQPQH
.	TRBV11-3	TRBJ1-1	ASSPPLTPEAF
.	TRBV5-6	TRBJ2-7	ASSWDAGVAYEQY
few	TRBV6-1	TRBJ2-7	ASTGLAIDEQY
.	TRBV19	TRBJ1-1	ASSIGGHTEAF
few	TRBV19	TRBJ2-6	ASSRDRIVSGANVLT
.	TRBV7-9	TRBJ2-4	ASSSRDRGFIQY
.	TRBV6-1	TRBJ1-5	ASSEVKGQPQH
.	TRBV19	TRBJ2-5	ATSTGGGETQY
.	TRBV29-1	TRBJ1-2	SVVGGFGGYT